This record concerns one TCR beta chain sequence. The data belong to a study of shared clonotypes between healthy human individuals. The naive CD8 fraction comprised CD45RO-negative cells positively selected for CCR7 and excluded terminally differentiated effector memory CD45RA+ cells. Profiled with immunoSEQ multiplex PCR; TCRdb holds only in-frame clones, not every one. This table has about 2 million clones, just under 95% appearing once. The V gene end was trimmed by 2 bases and the J gene end by 3 bases; junction bases not matched to a gene: 32. The CDR3 is 23 amino acids. Per the germline V gene, CDR1 is SQVTM and CDR2 is ANQGSEA.

Sequencing used naive CD8+ T cells sorted from blood. This TCR was sampled from a man younger than 35 in good health. V is TRBV29-1 and J is TRBJ2-3; the match to TRBD1 covers 7 bases. CDR3 sequence reads: CSVETFIHRQGCMVVHWTDTQYF. In nucleotides, the CDR3 is TGCAGCGTTGAAACGTTTATCCATCGACAGGGATGTATGGTGGTACATTGGACAGATACGCAGTATTTT.